These 31 T cell receptor beta chains were sequenced from one sample in a study of T-cell memory formation after mild COVID-19. Each CDR3 protein gets one entry after TCRdb re-called the 5' RACE reads with MiXCR. The top ten hold 20% to 25% of the sample, which has nearly 350,000 distinct CDR3 sequences, over 10% seen once. The sequenced sample was PBMCs or a T cell subset sorted from them (not recorded which). The receptor set was obtained from a man aged 18 to 29 who had mild COVID-19 (a few samples of this study predate the infection). Cell type and time point are not known.

This clonotype was counted between two and nine times. The chain recombines TRBV6-5 with TRBJ1-1; TRBD1 might be the D (6 bases). Germline V gives CDR1 MNHEY, CDR2 SVGAGI. The CDR3 consists of 17 residues. Trimming pared 5 bases from V and 2 bases from J, leaving 21 bases between. CDR3 loop: CASSHAGEGTTNTEAFF. The CDR3 DNA follows: TGTGCCAGCAGTCACGCGGGTGAGGGGACAACTAACACTGAAGCTTTCTTT.

This chain joins TRBV16 and TRBJ2-1; D unresolved. The V and J ends lost 2 bases and 3 bases respectively, with 8 bases between them. CDR1 KGHSY and CDR2 FQNENV come from the germline V gene. The CDR3 totals 14 residues. CDR3 nucleotides: TGTGCCAGCAGCCAAGCTACAGTCTACAATGAGCAGTTCTTC. It translates to CASSQATVYNEQFF.

This clonotype occurred a few times. The chain is built from TRBV4-2 and TRBJ2-1; D gene ambiguous. The CDR3 consists of 13 residues. Trimming shortened V by 4 bases and J by 9 bases, and 13 bases separated the two germline ends. Germline values: CDR1 LGHNA, CDR2 YNFKEQ. The CDR3 nucleotides read TGTGCCAGCAGCCGTCCTAGGATTGCTGAGCAGTTCTTC. This translates into CASSRPRIAEQFF.

The rearrangement uses TRBV11-2 and TRBJ2-1, with D uncertain. The CDR3 length is 13 residues. Germline-derived CDR1 and CDR2 are SGHAT and FQNNGV. V was clipped by 5 bases and J by 8 bases, with 13 bases between them. For the CDR3, the DNA is TGTGCCAGCAGCCCATTCGCCATAGATGAGCAGTTCTTC. Translated, it gives CASSPFAIDEQFF. Looking up the rest from reference TRBV11-2 and TRBJ2-1 gives the full variable domain: EAGVAQSPRYKIIEKRQSVAFWCNPISGHATLYWYQQILGQGPKLLIQFQNNGVVDDSQLPKDRFSAERLKGVDSTLKIQPAKLEDSAVYLCASSPFAIDEQFFGPGTRLTVL.

V and J are TRBV6-2 or TRBV6-3 and TRBJ1-4; 9 positions match TRBD1. Germline CDR1 and CDR2: MNHEY and SVGEGT. V dropped 7 bases and J dropped 10; count of bases not matched to a gene: 7. The CDR3 runs 13 residues. CDR3 nucleotides: TGTGCCAGCACCGGGACAGGGAGAAGAAAACTGTTTTTT. This sequence encodes CASTGTGRRKLFF.

This sequence joins TRBV20-1 and TRBJ1-4; perhaps TRBD1 as D (5 bases). V was trimmed by 5 bases and J by 4 bases, leaving 14 bases between them. Germline CDR1 reads DFQATT; CDR2 reads SNEGSKA (reference sequence). CDR3 size: 14 residues. The CDR3 nucleotides read TGCAGTGCTCGGGGTGCGCAGGGTAATGAAAAACTGTTTTTT. Residues: CSARGAQGNEKLFF.

This clonotype was detected ten times or more. This chain joins TRBV7-9 and TRBJ1-2, with D hard to call. This CDR3 contains 15 residues. CDR1 is SEHNR and CDR2 is FQNEAQ in the germline V gene (reference sequence). Deletions cut 5 bases from V and 0 bases from J, with 13 bases between. The CDR3 is CASSPGTGANYGYTF. CDR3 DNA: TGTGCCAGCAGCCCGGGCACGGGAGCTAACTATGGCTACACCTTC.

The chain is built from TRBV7-9 and TRBJ2-6; 10 nucleotides match TRBD1. This CDR3 is 17 amino acids long. Germline loops: CDR1 SEHNR, CDR2 FQNEAQ (reference sequence). Losses at the gene ends were 5 bases for V and 2 bases for J; bases not matched to a gene: 6. The CDR3 spells CASSARTGGPGANVLTF. The CDR3 nucleotides read TGTGCCAGCAGCGCGAGGACAGGGGGACCTGGGGCCAACGTCCTGACTTTC.

In its sample, this clonotype was seen a few times. This sequence joins TRBV5-1 and TRBJ2-1; D gene ambiguous. The germline V and J ends were trimmed by 0 bases and 8 bases, with 6 bases remaining between them. The CDR3 has 12 residues. Germline V gene data show CDR1 as SGHRS and CDR2 as YFSETQ. The DNA of the CDR3 is TGCGCCAGCAGCTTGGCCTTTGATGAGCAGTTCTTC. This gives the protein CASSLAFDEQFF.

V is TRBV4-3 and J is TRBJ2-3; the D is unclear. V was cut by 4 bases and J by 0 bases, with 14 bases left in between. There are 16 residues in the CDR3. The germline gives CDR1 LGHNA, CDR2 YSLEER. For the CDR3, the DNA is TGCGCCAGCAGCCGTAGCCGTGGATCTAGCACAGATACGCAGTATTTT. Its protein is CASSRSRGSSTDTQYF.

This clonotype has a handful of counts. This chain uses TRBV5-1 with TRBJ2-1; 9 bases line up with TRBD1. This CDR3 comprises 14 residues. V shed 3 bases, J shed 6 bases, and the junction held 4 bases outside the gene matches. Germline V gene lookup returns CDR1 SGHRS and CDR2 YFSETQ. The CDR3 coding sequence is TGCGCCAGCAGCTCGGGACAGGGTATCAATGAGCAGTTCTTC. The encoded protein is CASSSGQGINEQFF.

This clonotype turned up a few times. This chain uses TRBV20-1 with TRBJ2-7; 9 nucleotides agree with TRBD1. CDR3 length: 14 amino acids. The trim removed 4 bases at V and 3 bases at J, leaving 7 bases unmatched. The germline gives CDR1 DFQATT, CDR2 SNEGSKA (reference sequence). DNA for the CDR3: TGCAGTGCTATGTGGACAGGGGTAAGCTACGAGCAGTACTTC. This gives the protein CSAMWTGVSYEQYF.

This clonotype was seen at least ten times. CDR3 sequence: CASSLVQSYGYTF. In DNA, the CDR3 is TGTGCCAGCAGCTTAGTACAGAGCTATGGCTACACCTTC. The V gene is TRBV7-6, the J gene TRBJ1-2; no clear D gene. Germline assignment: CDR1 SGHVS and CDR2 FNYEAQ. Trimming stripped 1 base from V and 4 bases from J, with 7 bases between. The CDR3 extends over 13 amino acids.

This clonotype was recorded a few times. V usage is TRBV3-1 and J usage is TRBJ1-5, with no clear D. Per germline, CDR1 LGHDT and CDR2 YNNKEL (reference sequence). The V gene lost 1 base and the J gene lost 1 base, with 2 bases spanning the gap. This CDR3 has 13 residues. The CDR3 nucleotides are TGTGCCAGCAGCCAAGCCAGCAATCAGCCCCAGCATTTT. Translation gives CASSQASNQPQHF.

This clonotype was detected a few times. The chain employs TRBV20-1 and TRBJ1-1, with TRBD1 matching over 7 bases. This CDR3 comprises 14 residues. V shed 5 bases and J 1 base; nucleotides not matched to a gene: 7. Germline-derived CDR1 and CDR2 are DFQATT and SNEGSKA (reference sequence). The CDR3, as DNA: TGCAGTGCTCGAAAGGGACAGCCGAACACTGAAGCTTTCTTT. This codes for CSARKGQPNTEAFF.

This clonotype has a count of ten or more. This chain links TRBV5-1 with TRBJ2-1; 10 bases line up with TRBD2. Germline V lookup: CDR1 SGHRS, CDR2 YFSETQ. Unmatched junction bases numbered 8, after V lost 3 bases and J lost 8 bases. The CDR3 is 15 residues long. The CDR3 region has the DNA TGCGCCAGCAGCTACACCGGGACTAGCGCCGATGAGCAGTTCTTC. Translation: CASSYTGTSADEQFF.

This chain joins TRBV7-9 and TRBJ2-3; 14 positions match TRBD2. Trimming at V came to 5 bases and at J to 10 bases, leaving 11 bases not matched to a gene. The CDR3 covers 16 residues. CDR1 is SEHNR, CDR2 FQNEAQ, per germline (reference sequence). For the CDR3, the DNA is TGTGCCAGCAGCCGGGCAGGACTAGCGGGGGGCCCGGCGCAGTATTTT. Residues: CASSRAGLAGGPAQYF.

This clonotype turned up a few times. V and J are TRBV7-3 and TRBJ2-1; D is tentatively TRBD1 or TRBD2 (5 bases each). This CDR3 is 13 amino acids long. V gave up 1 base and J gave up 7 bases, with 8 bases separating them. Germline loops: CDR1 SGHTA, CDR2 FQGTGA. DNA for the CDR3: TGTGCCAGCAGCTTAAAGGGGACGAATGAGCAGTTCTTC. Amino acids: CASSLKGTNEQFF.

This clonotype was picked up a small number of times. The rearrangement joins TRBV7-9 to TRBJ1-3, with a tentative D call TRBD1 (6 bases). The V gene lost 0 bases and the J gene lost 4 bases, with 13 bases spanning the gap. CDR1 is SEHNR and CDR2 is FQNEAQ in the germline V gene (reference sequence). This CDR3 region has 16 residues. Here the CDR3 reads CASSLAQGMLGNTIYF. CDR3 DNA sequence: TGTGCCAGCAGCTTAGCCCAGGGGATGCTCGGAAACACCATATATTTT. The whole variable domain, filled in from reference TRBV7-9 and TRBJ1-3, reads DTGVSQNPRHKITKRGQNVTFRCDPISEHNRLYWYRQTLGQGPEFLTYFQNEAQLEKSRLLSDRFSAERPKGSFSTLEIQRTEQGDSAMYLCASSLAQGMLGNTIYFGEGSWLTVV.

The table lists this clonotype with a few counts. The rearrangement joins TRBV24-1 to TRBJ1-2; tentative D call: TRBD1 (6 bases). V lost 2 bases, J lost 8 bases, and 11 bases lay in between. This CDR3 has 13 residues. Germline V CDR1 and CDR2: KGHDR, SFDVKD. The CDR3 sequence is CATSDWTATGYTF. Written as DNA, the CDR3 is TGTGCCACCAGTGATTGGACAGCCACGGGCTACACCTTC.

V is TRBV18 and J is TRBJ2-1; perhaps TRBD2 as D (7 bases). In germline, CDR1 is KGHSH, CDR2 LQKENI. CDR3 length: 15 amino acids. V was trimmed by 3 bases and J by 5 bases, leaving 14 bases between them. CDR3 residues: CASSPSQGGDNEQFF. CDR3 bases: TGTGCCAGCTCACCGTCACAGGGAGGGGACAATGAGCAGTTCTTC. Filled out from reference TRBV18 and TRBJ2-1, the complete variable domain reads NAGVMQNPRHLVRRRGQEARLRCSPMKGHSHVYWYRQLPEEGLKFMVYLQKENIIDESGMPKERFSAEFPKEGPSILRIQQVVRGDSAAYFCASSPSQGGDNEQFFGPGTRLTVL.

The CDR3 loop reads CASSAGTGRDEQFF. The CDR3 DNA follows: TGTGCCAGTAGTGCCGGGACAGGGCGGGATGAGCAGTTCTTC. V is TRBV19 and J is TRBJ2-1, with 9 bases that match TRBD1. J was trimmed by 8 bases and V by 5 bases; bases with no gene match: 7. The germline CDR1 and CDR2 sequences are LNHDA and SQIVND (reference sequence). The CDR3 covers 14 residues.

This clonotype was recorded many times. The chain links TRBV4-1 to TRBJ1-2; no clear D gene. The germline V and J ends were trimmed by 4 bases and 6 bases, with 18 bases remaining between them. Germline CDR1 MGHRA, CDR2 YSYEKL. The CDR3 runs to 15 residues. In nucleotides, the CDR3 is TGCGCCAGCAGCCCCCGGGGTGGGCAGACGAATGGCTACACCTTC. Its translation is CASSPRGGQTNGYTF.

This clonotype showed up just a few times. The V and J genes are TRBV4-1 and TRBJ2-3, with a tentative D call TRBD1 (6 bases). The CDR3 loop spans 14 amino acids. Trimming left V 0 bases short and J 6 bases short, with 10 bases between. CDR1 is MGHRA and CDR2 is YSYEKL in the germline V gene. CDR3 coding DNA: TGCGCCAGCAGCCAAGACCACAGGGAGGATACGCAGTATTTT. This codes for CASSQDHREDTQYF.

The rearrangement links TRBV20-1 to TRBJ1-5; no clear D gene. CDR1 is DFQATT, CDR2 SNEGSKA, per germline (reference sequence). V was cut by 2 bases and J by 0 bases, with 5 bases left in between. CDR3 length: 13 residues. The CDR3 protein is CSARQDSNQPQHF. The CDR3 coding sequence is TGCAGTGCTAGACAGGATAGCAATCAGCCCCAGCATTTT.

DNA for the CDR3: TGCAGCGCCCCGAGGGGTCACTACGAGCAGTACTTC. Translated, it gives CSAPRGHYEQYF. J is TRBJ2-7 and V is TRBV29-1, with D tentatively TRBD1 or TRBD2 (5 bases each). The CDR3 contains 12 residues. Germline V gives CDR1 SQVTM, CDR2 ANQGSEA. Trimming shortened V by 7 bases and J by 3 bases, and 13 bases separated the two germline ends.

The DNA for the CDR3 is TGTGCCATCAGGACAGGGTTAGGGCAGCCCCAGCATTTT. This gives the protein CAIRTGLGQPQHF. The rearrangement uses TRBV10-3 and TRBJ1-5; 7 nucleotides match TRBD1. V lost 6 bases and J lost 7; bases outside the gene matches: 6. CDR3 length: 13 residues. CDR1 and CDR2 from the germline V gene are ENHRY and SYGVKD.

This clonotype has more than one count but fewer than ten. J is TRBJ2-5 and V is TRBV10-3; D assignment may be TRBD1 or TRBD2 (6 bases each). CDR3 length equals 14 residues. Between the trimmed V and J ends, which lost 4 bases and 3 bases, there was a span of 12 bases. From germline, CDR1 is ENHRY and CDR2 SYGVKD. The CDR3: CAISASGAKETQYF. In nucleotides, the CDR3 is TGTGCCATCAGTGCATCGGGGGCTAAAGAGACCCAGTACTTC.

This chain joins TRBV28 and TRBJ1-1, with D unresolved. Per the germline V gene, CDR1 is MDHEN and CDR2 is SYDVKM. Trimming removed 6 bases at V and 3 bases at J, with 14 bases between. The CDR3 covers 14 residues. In nucleotides, the CDR3 is TGTGCCAGCAGCCACCGGAGGGCCCACACTGAAGCTTTCTTT. Its translation is CASSHRRAHTEAFF.

The chain links TRBV7-9 to TRBJ1-1; D unclear. Germline V gene lookup returns CDR1 SEHNR and CDR2 FQNEAQ (reference sequence). The CDR3 loop spans 15 amino acids. V gave up 1 base and J gave up 4 bases, with 13 bases separating them. As DNA, the CDR3 is TGTGCCAGCAGCTTAGTGAGCCTGAGTGGCACTGAAGCTTTCTTT. As protein: CASSLVSLSGTEAFF.

The chain carries TRBV7-6 and TRBJ2-1, with D possibly called TRBD1 or TRBD2 (5 bases each). Germline lookup yields CDR1 SGHVS and CDR2 FNYEAQ. V dropped 5 bases and J dropped 7 bases, with 21 bases sitting between them. The CDR3 is made up of 16 amino acids. The CDR3 DNA is TGTGCCAGCAGCGTACTAGGTAGTATCAAGGGGAATGAGCAGTTCTTC. Translating it yields CASSVLGSIKGNEQFF.